This TCR beta chain originates from a study of cytomegalovirus exposure and HLA in healthy donors. Study-level background: The same platform was used for the 100 to 150 validation repertoires and the roughly 640 first-cohort repertoires, a later analysis reported. Study-wide findings and caveats: 150 to 200 TCR beta chains were listed as cytomegalovirus-associated.

Details on this clone: Its antigen is currently unknown.

V dropped 2 bases and J dropped 11 bases, with 16 bases sitting between them. The CDR3 is 14 amino acids. Germline V lookup: CDR1 MNHEY, CDR2 SVGAGI. The protocol was immunoSEQ multiplex PCR, while the TCRdb copy is restricted to in-frame clones and leaves out a portion. Seen here are hundreds of thousands of clones, around 80% observed once, and the top ten hold more than 12%. This sequence was found in a woman aged 30 to 39 in good health and CMV-seropositive. Sequenced: PBMCs. The chain has TRBV6-5 and TRBJ2-1, with D perhaps being TRBD1 or TRBD2 (5 bases each). CDR3 protein: CASSYPSPGQKQFF. DNA of the CDR3: TGTGCCAGCAGTTACCCTTCCCCGGGGCAGAAGCAGTTCTTC.